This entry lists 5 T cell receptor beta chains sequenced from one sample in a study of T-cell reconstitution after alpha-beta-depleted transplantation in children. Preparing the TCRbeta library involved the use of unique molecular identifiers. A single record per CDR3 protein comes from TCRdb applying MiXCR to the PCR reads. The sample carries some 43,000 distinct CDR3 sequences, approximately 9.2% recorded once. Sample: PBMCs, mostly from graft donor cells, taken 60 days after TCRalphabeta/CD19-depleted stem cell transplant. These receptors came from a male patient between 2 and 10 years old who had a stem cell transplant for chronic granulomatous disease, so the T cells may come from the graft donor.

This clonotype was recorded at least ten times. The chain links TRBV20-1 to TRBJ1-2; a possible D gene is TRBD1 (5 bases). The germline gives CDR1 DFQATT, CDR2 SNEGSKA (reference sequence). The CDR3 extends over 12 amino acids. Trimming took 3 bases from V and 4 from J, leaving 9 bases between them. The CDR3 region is CSASRGGYGYTF. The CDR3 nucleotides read TGCAGTGCTAGCCGGGGGGGCTATGGCTACACCTTC.

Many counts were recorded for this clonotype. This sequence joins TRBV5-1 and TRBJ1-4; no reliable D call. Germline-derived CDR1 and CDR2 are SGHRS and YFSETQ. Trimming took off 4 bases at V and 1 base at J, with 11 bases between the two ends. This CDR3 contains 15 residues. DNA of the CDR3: TGCGCCAGCAGCCCAGGACGGGGAACTAATGAAAAACTGTTTTTT. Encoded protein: CASSPGRGTNEKLFF.

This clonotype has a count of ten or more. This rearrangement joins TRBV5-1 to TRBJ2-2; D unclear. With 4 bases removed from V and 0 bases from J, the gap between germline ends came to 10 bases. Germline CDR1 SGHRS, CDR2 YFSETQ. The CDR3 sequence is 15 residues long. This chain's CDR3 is CASSADLANTGELFF. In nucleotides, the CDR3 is TGCGCCAGCAGCGCGGACCTCGCGAACACCGGGGAGCTGTTTTTT.

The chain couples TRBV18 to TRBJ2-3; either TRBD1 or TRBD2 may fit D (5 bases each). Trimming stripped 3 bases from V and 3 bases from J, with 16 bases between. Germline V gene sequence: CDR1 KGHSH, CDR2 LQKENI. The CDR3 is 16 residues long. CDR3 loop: CASSPSGTVVTDTQYF. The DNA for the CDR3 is TGTGCCAGCTCACCCTCCGGGACGGTGGTAACAGATACGCAGTATTTT.

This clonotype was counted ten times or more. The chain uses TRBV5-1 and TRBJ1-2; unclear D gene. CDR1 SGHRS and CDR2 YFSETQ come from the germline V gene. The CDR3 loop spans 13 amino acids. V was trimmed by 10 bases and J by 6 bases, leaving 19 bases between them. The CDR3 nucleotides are TGCGCCCCCAACTGGGAGGCAAACCATGGCTACACCTTC. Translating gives CAPNWEANHGYTF.